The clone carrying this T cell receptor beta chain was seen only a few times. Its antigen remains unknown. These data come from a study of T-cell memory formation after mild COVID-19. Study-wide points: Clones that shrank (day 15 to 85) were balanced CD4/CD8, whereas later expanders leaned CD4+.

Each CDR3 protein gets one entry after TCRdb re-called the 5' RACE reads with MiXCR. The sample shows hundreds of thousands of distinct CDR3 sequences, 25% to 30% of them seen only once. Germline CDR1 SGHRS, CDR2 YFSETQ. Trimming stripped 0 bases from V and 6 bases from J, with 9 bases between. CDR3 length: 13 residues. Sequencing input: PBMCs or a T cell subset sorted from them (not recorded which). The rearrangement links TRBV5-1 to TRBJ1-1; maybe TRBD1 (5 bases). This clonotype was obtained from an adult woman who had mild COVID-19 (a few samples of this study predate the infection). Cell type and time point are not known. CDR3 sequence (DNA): TGCGCCAGCAGCTTGGGGGGGGACTCTGAAGCTTTCTTT. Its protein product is CASSLGGDSEAFF.